The rows below give T cell receptor beta chains drawn from one sample of a study of blood T cell repertoires in COVID-19. Method: immunoSEQ multiplex PCR; TCRdb's copy keeps in-frame clones and lacks some. The data show some 160,000 clones, about 80% seen once. The sample taken for sequencing was peripheral blood. These receptor sequences come from a man between 65 and 85 years old with active or convalescent COVID-19. CDR3s include the opening cysteine and the closing phenylalanine or tryptophan. The D gene is left open where the match is weak. A clone size is listed for some rows: how often the clone was seen (once, few, many), or a class if it is expanded.

TRBD1,NA,TRBJ1-2,TRBV7-2,CASSLAMEDRGYGYTF,TGTGCCAGCAGCTTAGCGATGGAGGACAGGGGTTATGGCTACACCTTC
TRBD1,NA,TRBJ2-3,TRBV5-8,CASRRQGAGDTQYF,TGTGCCAGCCGCCGACAGGGGGCAGGAGATACGCAGTATTTT
NA,NA,TRBJ1-5,TRBV11-2,CASSFPGNQPQHF,TGTGCCAGCAGCTTCCCCGGCAATCAGCCCCAGCATTTT
NA,NA,TRBJ1-1,TRBV18,CASSPNRGSTEAFF,TGTGCCAGCTCACCAAATCGGGGTTCCACTGAAGCTTTCTTT
NA,few,TRBJ1-2,TRBV5-5,CASSFDRTGYTF,TGTGCCAGCAGCTTCGACAGGACGGGCTACACCTTC
TRBD2,NA,TRBJ2-1,TRBV20-1,CSASSSLAGYNEQFF,TGCAGTGCTAGTAGTTCACTAGCGGGTTACAATGAGCAGTTCTTC
NA,NA,TRBJ2-7,TRBV12-3/TRBV12-4,CASSFDIYEQYF,TGTGCCAGCAGTTTCGACATCTACGAGCAGTACTTC
NA,NA,TRBJ1-6,TRBV5-1,CASSWGVGSRDNSPLHF,TGCGCCAGCAGCTGGGGGGTCGGGAGTCGGGATAATTCACCCCTCCACTTT
NA,NA,TRBJ1-1,TRBV15,CATSRVRGTEAFF,TGTGCCACCAGCAGAGTTCGAGGTACTGAAGCTTTCTTT
TRBD2,NA,TRBJ2-3,TRBV29-1,CSVTVGGPTDTQYF,TGCAGCGTTACGGTGGGAGGGCCAACAGATACGCAGTATTTT
NA,once,TRBJ2-7,TRBV28,CASSLNGVRAREQYF,TGTGCCAGCAGTTTAAACGGTGTCAGGGCGCGGGAGCAGTACTTC
NA,NA,TRBJ2-2,TRBV7-3,CASSLTKTMNTGELFF,TGTGCCAGCAGCTTAACGAAGACAATGAACACCGGGGAGCTGTTTTTT
TRBD2,few,TRBJ2-5,TRBV7-2,CASSPGAAYGGGETQYF,TGTGCCAGCAGCCCTGGAGCGGCCTACGGGGGGGGTGAGACCCAGTACTTC
NA,once,TRBJ2-5,TRBV7-2,CASSLAQVLQETQYF,TGTGCCAGCAGCTTAGCGCAGGTTCTACAAGAGACCCAGTACTTC
NA,NA,TRBJ2-7,TRBV7-2,CASSLVPGAYEQYF,TGTGCCAGCAGCTTAGTTCCGGGAGCCTACGAGCAGTACTTC
NA,NA,TRBJ2-3,TRBV15,CATSRAPGHVKERRTQYF,TGTGCCACCAGCAGGGCTCCGGGACATGTGAAAGAGCGACGTACGCAGTATTTT
TRBD1,NA,TRBJ2-7,TRBV6-5,CASSSIRGQGADEQYF,TGTGCCAGCAGTTCGATCCGGGGACAGGGGGCGGACGAGCAGTACTTC
NA,NA,TRBJ2-2,TRBV5-6,CASSLQVALNTGELFF,TGTGCCAGCAGCTTACAGGTGGCCTTGAACACCGGGGAGCTGTTTTTT
NA,NA,TRBJ1-1,TRBV5-1,CASSLAGGDTEAFF,TGCGCCAGCAGCTTGGCCGGGGGAGACACTGAAGCTTTCTTT